This TCR beta chain stems from a study of a mutant IDH1 vaccine in newly diagnosed glioma. In the study overall: Treated patients were approximately 62% male, 37.5% female, mean age 40.4 years. General study results and limits: Vaccine-induced immune responses were detected in approximately 93% of patients. Pseudoprogression appeared independent of alterations in top peripheral clonotypes.

Specified time point: baseline, week 1 (first vaccination visit). Treatment here: pre-vaccination baseline after standard-of-care therapy. Tumors from donors were new WHO grade 3 or 4 IDH1-mutant astrocytomas with ATRX loss. Concerning this clone: As yet, its antigen is unknown.

Using immunoSEQ multiplex PCR, the repertoire was profiled, and TCRdb retains in-frame clones only, with some absent. The sample includes tens of thousands of clones, over 85% of them seen just once. This CDR3 has 11 amino acids. With 2 bases removed from V and 6 bases from J, the gap between germline ends came to 3 bases. In germline, CDR1 is MNHEY, CDR2 SMNVEV (reference sequence). The material sequenced was PBMCs, taken from a glioma patient treated with radiotherapy, temozolomide or both. The chain links TRBV27 to TRBJ2-3; D is undetermined. This TCR was sampled from a man aged 18-30 years with glioma. In DNA form, the CDR3 reads TGTGCCAGCAGTTTAGGGGATACGCAGTATTTT. It translates to CASSLGDTQYF.